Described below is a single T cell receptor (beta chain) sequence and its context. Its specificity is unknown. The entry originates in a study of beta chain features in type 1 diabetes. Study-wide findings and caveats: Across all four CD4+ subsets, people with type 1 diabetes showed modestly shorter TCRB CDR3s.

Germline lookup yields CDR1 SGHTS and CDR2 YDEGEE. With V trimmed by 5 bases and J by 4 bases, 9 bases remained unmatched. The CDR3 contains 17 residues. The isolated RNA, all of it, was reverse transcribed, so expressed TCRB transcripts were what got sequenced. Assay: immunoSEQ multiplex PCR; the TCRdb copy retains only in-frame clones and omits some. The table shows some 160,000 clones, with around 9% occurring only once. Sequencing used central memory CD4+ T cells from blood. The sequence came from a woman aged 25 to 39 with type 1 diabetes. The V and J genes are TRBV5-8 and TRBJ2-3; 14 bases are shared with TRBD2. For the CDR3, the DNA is TGTGCCAGCAGGCCCGGGACTAGCGGGAGTTGGGCAGATACGCAGTATTTT. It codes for CASRPGTSGSWADTQYF.